The next 3 T cell receptor beta chains were all read from a single sample in a study of CD8 T cells in Susac syndrome. The RNA, about 0.5 to 1 ug, was put through reverse transcription using random hexamers. Using its own MiXCR run on the immunoSEQ multiplex PCR reads, TCRdb lists one record per CDR3 protein. The sample includes 250,000 to 300,000 distinct CDR3 sequences, approximately 89% of them seen just once. Sequenced input: CD8+ T cells from PBMCs. These receptors were taken from a human donor with multiple sclerosis.

The chain employs TRBV28 and TRBJ2-3; D is possibly TRBD1 (6 bases). CDR1 MDHEN and CDR2 SYDVKM come from the germline V gene. V was trimmed by 3 bases and J by 3 bases, leaving 10 bases between them. This CDR3 comprises 14 residues. CDR3 nucleotides: TGTGCCAGCAGTTTTCTGGGGGCGACAGATACGCAGTATTTT. This encodes CASSFLGATDTQYF. The variable domain in full, with the rest retrieved from reference TRBV28 and TRBJ2-3, is DVKVTQSSRYLVKRTGEKVFLECVQDMDHENMFWYRQDPGLGLRLIYFSYDVKMKEKGDIPEGYSVSREKKERFSLILESASTNQTSMYLCASSFLGATDTQYFGPGTRLTVL.

In its sample, this clonotype was seen once. This chain links TRBV7-9 with TRBJ2-6, with TRBD1 matching 8 bases. Trimming removed 4 bases from V and 0 bases from J; junction bases left unmatched: 11. The CDR3 runs 19 residues. Germline values: CDR1 SEHNR, CDR2 FQNEAQ (reference sequence). The CDR3, as DNA: TGTGCCAGCAGCTCAAGGGGACAGGCCGCCTCCTCTGGGGCCAACGTCCTGACTTTC. This translates into CASSSRGQAASSGANVLTF.

The V gene is TRBV5-5, the J gene TRBJ2-4; D possibly corresponds to TRBD2 (6 bases). The V and J ends lost 6 bases and 2 bases respectively, with 18 bases between them. CDR1 and CDR2 from the germline V gene are SGHKS and YYEKEE (reference sequence). The CDR3 loop spans 16 amino acids. For the CDR3, the DNA is TGTGCCAGCACCCCGACCCCCGCGGGAACCAAAAACATTCAGTACTTC. Protein sequence: CASTPTPAGTKNIQYF.